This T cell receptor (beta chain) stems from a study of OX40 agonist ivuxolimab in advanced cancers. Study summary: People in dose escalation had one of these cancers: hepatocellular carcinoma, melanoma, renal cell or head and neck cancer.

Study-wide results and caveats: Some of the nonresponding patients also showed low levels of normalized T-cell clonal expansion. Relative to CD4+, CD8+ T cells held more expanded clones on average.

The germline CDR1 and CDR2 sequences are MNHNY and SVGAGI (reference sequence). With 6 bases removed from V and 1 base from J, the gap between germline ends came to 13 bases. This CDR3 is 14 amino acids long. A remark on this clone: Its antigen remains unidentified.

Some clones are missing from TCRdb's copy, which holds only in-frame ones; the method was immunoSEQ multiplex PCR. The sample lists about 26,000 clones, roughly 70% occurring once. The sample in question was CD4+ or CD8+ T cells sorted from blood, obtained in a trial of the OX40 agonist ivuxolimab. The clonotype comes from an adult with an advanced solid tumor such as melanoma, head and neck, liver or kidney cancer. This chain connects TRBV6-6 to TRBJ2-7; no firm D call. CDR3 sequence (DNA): TGTGCCAGCAGGGAGATACTACGGTCCTACGAGCAGTACTTC. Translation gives CASREILRSYEQYF.